Listed here is a single T cell receptor beta chain. The CDR3 loop spans 12 amino acids. CDR1 is GTSNPN and CDR2 is SVGIG in the germline V gene (reference sequence). Trimming took 6 bases from V and 0 from J, leaving 7 bases between them. Assay: immunoSEQ multiplex PCR; the TCRdb copy retains only in-frame clones and omits some. The repertoire holds over 250,000 clones, with 75% to 95% as singletons. These data belong to a study of blood T cell repertoires in COVID-19. The chain combines TRBV30 with TRBJ2-3, with D unclear. Material: PBMCs or T cells enriched from blood (not recorded which). This receptor was taken from a woman aged 25 to 39 who had recovered from COVID-19. CDR3 residues: CACHTSTDTQYF. Written as DNA, the CDR3 is TGTGCCTGCCACACAAGCACAGATACGCAGTATTTT.